The 13 T cell receptor beta chains below were found in one sample sequenced in a study of sequential checkpoint blockade in melanoma. Noted treatment: randomized to nivolumab then ipilimumab (arm A) or the reverse (arm B). Clones were read by immunoSEQ multiplex PCR, and TCRdb kept only the in-frame ones, dropping some. Of more than 35,000 clones in the sample, roughly 84% were seen once. The material was CD8+ T cells sorted from blood (inferred from file names), obtained from a patient given nivolumab and ipilimumab in sequence. These receptors all stem from a human donor with melanoma.

This clone was observed a single time. The rearrangement joins TRBV27 to TRBJ2-7; maybe TRBD1 (6 bases). This CDR3 has 14 residues. Germline V lookup: CDR1 MNHEY, CDR2 SMNVEV (reference sequence). V lost 6 bases, J lost 2 bases, and 14 bases lay in between. The CDR3 loop reads CASSLSGVPYEQYF. CDR3 nucleotide sequence: TGTGCCAGCAGCTTGTCAGGGGTACCCTACGAGCAGTACTTC.

This chain joins TRBV27 and TRBJ2-2; 7 positions match TRBD2. The trim removed 7 bases at V and 1 base at J, leaving 9 bases unmatched. The CDR3 length is 16 residues. Germline loops: CDR1 MNHEY, CDR2 SMNVEV (reference sequence). CDR3 sequence (DNA): TGTGCCAGCAATGCCTGGGCTAGCGGGAACACCGGGGAGCTGTTTTTT. This translates into CASNAWASGNTGELFF.

The chain is built from TRBV11-3 and TRBJ2-1, with 9 bases that match TRBD2. Trimming removed 5 bases from V and 7 bases from J; junction bases left unmatched: 9. Germline-derived CDR1 and CDR2 are SGHNT and YENEEA. The CDR3 consists of 15 residues. The CDR3 is CASSPTSGGVNEQFF. DNA of the CDR3: TGTGCCAGCAGCCCGACTAGCGGCGGGGTAAATGAGCAGTTCTTC.

V and J are TRBV7-3 and TRBJ2-2; unclear D gene. The CDR3 sequence is 14 residues long. Trimming shortened V by 2 bases and J by 0 bases, and 4 bases separated the two germline ends. Per germline, CDR1 SGHTA and CDR2 FQGTGA. Here the CDR3 reads CASSLAANTGELFF. In nucleotides, the CDR3 is TGTGCCAGCAGCTTAGCGGCGAACACCGGGGAGCTGTTTTTT.

CDR3 protein: CASSEHSGSIETQYF. DNA for the CDR3: TGTGCCAGCAGTGAACATAGCGGGAGTATTGAGACCCAGTACTTC. The chain carries TRBV6-1 and TRBJ2-5; 9 bases match TRBD2. J gave up 5 bases and V 2 bases, and 6 bases lay outside the gene matches. Germline V gives CDR1 MNHNS, CDR2 SASEGT. This CDR3 is 15 amino acids long.

The chain recombines TRBV2 with TRBJ1-1; a weak D match, TRBD1 (5 bases). The V end lost 7 bases, the J end lost 7 bases, and 16 bases lay between the germline ends. Germline V lookup: CDR1 SNHLY, CDR2 FYNNEI. The CDR3 has 13 amino acids. The CDR3 nucleotides are TGTGCCAGCATAGTTAGGGGAACGATTGAAGCTTTCTTT. It encodes CASIVRGTIEAFF.

The V call is TRBV10-3, the J call TRBJ2-7; 10 bases fit TRBD2. Germline values: CDR1 ENHRY, CDR2 SYGVKD. The junction had 7 bases not matched to a gene; V was cut back by 5 bases and J by 3 bases. This CDR3 spans 15 amino acids. CDR3 coding DNA: TGTGCCATCAGTTCCCTAGCGGGAGTTTTCTACGAGCAGTACTTC. It specifies CAISSLAGVFYEQYF.

The V and J genes are TRBV19 and TRBJ2-1, with 7 nucleotides matching TRBD2. Trimming took 7 bases from V and 4 from J; bases not matched to a gene: 4. The CDR3 covers 13 residues. Germline CDR1 and CDR2: LNHDA and SQIVND (reference sequence). The CDR3 coding sequence is TGTGCCAGTACTAGCGGAATTTACAATGAGCAGTTCTTC. Translating gives CASTSGIYNEQFF.

V usage is TRBV6-1 and J usage is TRBJ2-6; D unresolved. With 7 bases removed from V and 2 bases from J, the gap between germline ends came to 9 bases. Germline V gene sequence: CDR1 MNHNS, CDR2 SASEGT. The CDR3 is 14 amino acids. CDR3 protein: CASTEEPGANVLTF. The CDR3 DNA sequence: TGTGCCAGCACCGAGGAGCCTGGGGCCAACGTCCTGACTTTC.

The chain has TRBV9 and TRBJ2-5, with 7 bases fitting TRBD2. CDR1 SGDLS and CDR2 YYNGEE come from the germline V gene. This CDR3 region has 14 residues. The V and J ends lost 4 bases and 7 bases, in that order; junction bases with no gene match: 10. CDR3 nucleotides: TGTGCCAGCAGCTTAGGCGGGGGTTCTGTGACCCAGTACTTC. Encoded protein: CASSLGGGSVTQYF.

This clone has just a few counts. The gene calls are TRBV5-1 and TRBJ1-1, with D perhaps matching TRBD1 (5 bases). Germline CDR1 is SGHRS and CDR2 is YFSETQ. This CDR3 comprises 15 residues. Trimming stripped 0 bases from V and 5 bases from J, with 14 bases between. CDR3 sequence (DNA): TGCGCCAGCAGCTTGGCTCGGGGGATTTGGACTGAAGCTTTCTTT. Translation gives CASSLARGIWTEAFF. Filled out from reference TRBV5-1 and TRBJ1-1, the complete variable domain reads KAGVTQTPRYLIKTRGQQVTLSCSPISGHRSVSWYQQTPGQGLQFLFEYFSETQRNKGNFPGRFSGRQFSNSRSEMNVSTLELGDSALYLCASSLARGIWTEAFFGQGTRLTVV.

The chain recombines TRBV5-8 with TRBJ2-5; 10 bases match TRBD1. The V gene end was trimmed by 2 bases and the J gene end by 4 bases; junction bases not matched to a gene: 8. CDR1 is SGHTS, CDR2 YDEGEE, per germline. CDR3 length equals 16 residues. CDR3 coding DNA: TGTGCCAGCAGCTTCACCGGGACAGGGGCGAGAGAGACCCAGTACTTC. Its protein product is CASSFTGTGARETQYF.

The rearrangement links TRBV13 to TRBJ2-3; 11 bases are shared with TRBD2. The CDR3 length is 19 residues. With V trimmed by 5 bases and J by 3 bases, 16 bases remained unmatched. Germline CDR1 reads PRHDT; CDR2 reads FYEKMQ (reference sequence). CDR3 residues: CASSPAVVQLAGETDTQYF. Written as DNA, the CDR3 is TGTGCCAGCAGCCCCGCCGTCGTCCAACTAGCGGGAGAGACAGATACGCAGTATTTT.